This note documents a single T cell receptor (beta chain) sequence. The V end lost 5 bases, the J end lost 6 bases, and 20 bases lay between the germline ends. Looked up from germline, CDR1 is MNHEY and CDR2 is SMNVEV (reference sequence). CDR3 length: 16 amino acids. These data belong to a study of blood T cell repertoires in COVID-19. Whole-study context: The United States, Italy and Spain were the sources of the acute and convalescent COVID-19 samples. PBMCs, B-cell-depleted T cells, or T cells provided the cDNA or gDNA that made up the material.

Original analysis: The assay estimated nucleated cells by amplifying reference gene primers. Sequenced by immunoSEQ multiplex PCR; TCRdb stores in-frame clones only, minus some. V and J calls and clone size are given by that table; D and trimming were obtained from the DNA. The sample gives some 150,000 clones, around 85% of which show up once; about 3.1% is in the top ten. Input material: peripheral blood. This clonotype was obtained from a woman in her 40s with active or convalescent COVID-19. V and J are TRBV27 and TRBJ2-1; possibly TRBD2 for D (7 bases). The CDR3 nucleotides read TGTGCCAGCAGTGTTGGTATCGGGGGGCTAAGCAATGAGCAGTTCTTC. It codes for CASSVGIGGLSNEQFF.